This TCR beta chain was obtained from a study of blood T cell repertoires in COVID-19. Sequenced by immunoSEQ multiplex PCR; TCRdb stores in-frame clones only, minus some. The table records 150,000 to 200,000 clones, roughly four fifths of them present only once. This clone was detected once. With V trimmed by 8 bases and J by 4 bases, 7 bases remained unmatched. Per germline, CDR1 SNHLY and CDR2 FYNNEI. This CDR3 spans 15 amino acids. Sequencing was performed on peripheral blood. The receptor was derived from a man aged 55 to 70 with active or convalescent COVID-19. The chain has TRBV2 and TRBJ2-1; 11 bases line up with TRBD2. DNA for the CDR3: TGTGCCAGCGGGCTTTCTAGCGGGGGGTACAATGAGCAGTTCTTC. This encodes CASGLSSGGYNEQFF.